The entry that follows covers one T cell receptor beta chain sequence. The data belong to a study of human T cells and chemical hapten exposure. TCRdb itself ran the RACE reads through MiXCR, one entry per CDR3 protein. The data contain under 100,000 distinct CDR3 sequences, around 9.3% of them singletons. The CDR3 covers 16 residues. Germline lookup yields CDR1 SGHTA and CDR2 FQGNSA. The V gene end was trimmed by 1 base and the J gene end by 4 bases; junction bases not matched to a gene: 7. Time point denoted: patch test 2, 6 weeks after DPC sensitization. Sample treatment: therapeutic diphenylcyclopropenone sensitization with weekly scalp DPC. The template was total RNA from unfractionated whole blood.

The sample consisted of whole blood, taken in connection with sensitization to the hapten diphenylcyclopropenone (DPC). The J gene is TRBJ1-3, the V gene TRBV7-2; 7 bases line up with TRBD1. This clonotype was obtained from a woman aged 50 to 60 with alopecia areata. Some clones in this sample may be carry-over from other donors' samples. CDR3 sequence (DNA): TGTGCCAGCAGCTTAGTGGAGGCAGGGGGAGGAAACACCATATATTTT. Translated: CASSLVEAGGGNTIYF.